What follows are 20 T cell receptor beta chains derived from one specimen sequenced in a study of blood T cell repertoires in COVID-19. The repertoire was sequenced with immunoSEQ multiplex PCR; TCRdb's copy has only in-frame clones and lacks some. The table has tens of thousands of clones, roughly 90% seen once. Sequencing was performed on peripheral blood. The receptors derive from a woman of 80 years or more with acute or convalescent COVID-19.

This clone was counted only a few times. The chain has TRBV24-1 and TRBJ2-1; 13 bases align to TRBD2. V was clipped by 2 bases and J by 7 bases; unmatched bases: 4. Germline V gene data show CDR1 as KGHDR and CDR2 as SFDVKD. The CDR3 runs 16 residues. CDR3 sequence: CATSDWGLAGRNEQFF. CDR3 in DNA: TGTGCCACCAGTGATTGGGGACTAGCGGGACGGAATGAGCAGTTCTTC.

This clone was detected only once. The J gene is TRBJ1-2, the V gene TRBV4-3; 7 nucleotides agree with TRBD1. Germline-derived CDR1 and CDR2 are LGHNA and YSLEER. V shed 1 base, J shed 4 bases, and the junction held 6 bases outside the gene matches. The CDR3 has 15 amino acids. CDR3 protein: CASSQGRQGGYGYTF. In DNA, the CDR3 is TGCGCCAGCAGCCAAGGTAGACAGGGCGGCTATGGCTACACCTTC.

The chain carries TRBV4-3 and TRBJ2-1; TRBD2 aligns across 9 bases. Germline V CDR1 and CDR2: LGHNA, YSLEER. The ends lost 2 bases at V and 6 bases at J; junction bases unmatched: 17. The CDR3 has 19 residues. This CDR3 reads CASSQCLSVGGRARNEQFF. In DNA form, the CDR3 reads TGCGCCAGCAGCCAATGTCTTTCGGTCGGCGGGAGGGCTCGCAATGAGCAGTTCTTC.

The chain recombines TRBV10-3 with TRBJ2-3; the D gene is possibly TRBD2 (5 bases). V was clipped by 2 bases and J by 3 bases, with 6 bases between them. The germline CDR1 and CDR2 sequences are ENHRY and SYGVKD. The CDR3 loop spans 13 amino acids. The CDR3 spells CAISERGTDTQYF. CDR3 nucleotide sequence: TGTGCCATCAGTGAGCGGGGAACAGATACGCAGTATTTT.

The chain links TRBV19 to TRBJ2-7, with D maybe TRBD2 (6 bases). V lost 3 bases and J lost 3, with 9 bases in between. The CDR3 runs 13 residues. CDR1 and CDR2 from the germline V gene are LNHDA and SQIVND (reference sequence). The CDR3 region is CASSIRENYEQYF. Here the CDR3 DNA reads TGTGCCAGTAGTATCCGGGAGAACTACGAGCAGTACTTC.

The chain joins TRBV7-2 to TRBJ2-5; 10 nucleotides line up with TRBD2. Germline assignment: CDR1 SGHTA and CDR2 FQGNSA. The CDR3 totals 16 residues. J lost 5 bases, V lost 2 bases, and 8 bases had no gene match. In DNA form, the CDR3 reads TGTGCCAGCAGCTTAATAGCGGGAGGTGGAGGGGAGACCCAGTACTTC. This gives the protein CASSLIAGGGGETQYF. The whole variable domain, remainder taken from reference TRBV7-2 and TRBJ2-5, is GAGVSQSPSNKVTEKGKDVELRCDPISGHTALYWYRQSLGQGLEFLIYFQGNSAPDKSGLPSDRFSAERTGGSVSTLTIQRTQQEDSAVYLCASSLIAGGGGETQYFGPGTRLLVL.

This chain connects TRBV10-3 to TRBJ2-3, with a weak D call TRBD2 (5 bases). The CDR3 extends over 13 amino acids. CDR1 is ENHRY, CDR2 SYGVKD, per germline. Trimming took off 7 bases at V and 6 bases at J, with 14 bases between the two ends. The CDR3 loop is CAIMGGGTDTQYF. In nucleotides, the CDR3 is TGTGCCATCATGGGTGGAGGAACGGATACGCAGTATTTT.

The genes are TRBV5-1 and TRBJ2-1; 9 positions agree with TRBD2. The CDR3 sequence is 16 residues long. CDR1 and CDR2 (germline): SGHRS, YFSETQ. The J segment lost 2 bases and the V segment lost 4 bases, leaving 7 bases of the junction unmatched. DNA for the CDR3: TGCGCCAGCAGCCGATCGACTAGCGGAACCTACAATGAGCAGTTCTTC. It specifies CASSRSTSGTYNEQFF.

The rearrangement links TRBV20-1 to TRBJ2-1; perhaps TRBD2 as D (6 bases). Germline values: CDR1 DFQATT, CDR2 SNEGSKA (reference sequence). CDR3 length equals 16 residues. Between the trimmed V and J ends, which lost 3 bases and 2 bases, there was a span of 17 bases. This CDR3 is CSASDRGGTTYNEQFF. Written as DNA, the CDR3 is TGCAGTGCTAGTGATCGCGGAGGGACCACCTACAATGAGCAGTTCTTC.

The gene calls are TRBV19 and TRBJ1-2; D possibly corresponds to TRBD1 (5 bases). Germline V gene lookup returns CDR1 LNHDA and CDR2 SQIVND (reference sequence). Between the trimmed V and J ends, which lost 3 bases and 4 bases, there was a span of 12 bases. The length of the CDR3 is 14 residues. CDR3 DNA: TGTGCCAGTAGTATGGGGGGACTAGGCTATGGCTACACCTTC. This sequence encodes CASSMGGLGYGYTF.

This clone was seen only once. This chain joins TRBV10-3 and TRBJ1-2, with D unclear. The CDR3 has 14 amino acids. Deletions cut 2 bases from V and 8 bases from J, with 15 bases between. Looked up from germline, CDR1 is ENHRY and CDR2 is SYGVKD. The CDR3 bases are TGTGCCATCAGTGAGGAGGCCTCGGCCCAAGGCTACACCTTC. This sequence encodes CAISEEASAQGYTF.

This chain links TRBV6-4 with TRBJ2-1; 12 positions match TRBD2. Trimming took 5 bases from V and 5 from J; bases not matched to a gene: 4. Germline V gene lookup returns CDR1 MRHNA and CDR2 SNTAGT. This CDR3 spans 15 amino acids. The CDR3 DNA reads TGTGCCAGCAGTCTACTAGCGGGAGGTCACAATGAGCAGTTCTTC. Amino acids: CASSLLAGGHNEQFF.

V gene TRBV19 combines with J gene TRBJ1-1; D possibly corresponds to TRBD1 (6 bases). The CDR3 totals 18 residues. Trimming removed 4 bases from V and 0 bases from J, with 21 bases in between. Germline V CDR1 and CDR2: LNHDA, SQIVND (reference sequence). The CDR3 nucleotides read TGTGCCAGTAGTAGGGGGCAGGGGCAGGCCGGTATGAACACTGAAGCTTTCTTT. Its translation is CASSRGQGQAGMNTEAFF.

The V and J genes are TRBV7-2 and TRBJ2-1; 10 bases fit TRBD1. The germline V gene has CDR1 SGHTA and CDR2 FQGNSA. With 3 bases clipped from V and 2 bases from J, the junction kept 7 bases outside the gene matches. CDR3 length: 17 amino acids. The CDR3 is CASSFYFGTGAYNEQFF. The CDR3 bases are TGTGCCAGCAGCTTTTATTTTGGGACAGGGGCCTACAATGAGCAGTTCTTC.

CDR3 DNA sequence: TGTGCCAGCAGTGAAGAGAGAGGGTCCTACAATGAGCAGTTCTTC. The encoded protein is CASSEERGSYNEQFF. This rearrangement joins TRBV2 to TRBJ2-1; weak D call: TRBD2 (5 bases). The CDR3 loop spans 15 amino acids. Trimming stripped 1 base from V and 1 base from J, with 8 bases between. Germline V gives CDR1 SNHLY, CDR2 FYNNEI.

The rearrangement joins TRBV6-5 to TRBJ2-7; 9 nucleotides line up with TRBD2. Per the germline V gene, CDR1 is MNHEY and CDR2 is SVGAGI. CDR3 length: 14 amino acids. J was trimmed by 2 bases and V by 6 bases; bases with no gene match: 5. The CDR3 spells CASRLAGAAYEQYF. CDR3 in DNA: TGTGCCAGCAGGTTAGCGGGAGCCGCCTACGAGCAGTACTTC.

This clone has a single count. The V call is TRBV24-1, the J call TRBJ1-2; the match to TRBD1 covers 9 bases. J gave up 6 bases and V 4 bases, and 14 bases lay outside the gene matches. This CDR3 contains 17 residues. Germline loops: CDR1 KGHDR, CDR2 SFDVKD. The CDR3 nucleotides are TGTGCCACCAGTGACCTCAAAAACGACAGGGGGGTAGATGGCTACACCTTC. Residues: CATSDLKNDRGVDGYTF.

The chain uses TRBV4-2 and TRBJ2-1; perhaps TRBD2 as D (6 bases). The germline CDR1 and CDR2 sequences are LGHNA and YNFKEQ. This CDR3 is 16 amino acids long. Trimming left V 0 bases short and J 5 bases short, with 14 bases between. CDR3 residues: CASSQEGTGGHNEQFF. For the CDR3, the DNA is TGTGCCAGCAGCCAAGAGGGGACCGGAGGGCACAATGAGCAGTTCTTC.

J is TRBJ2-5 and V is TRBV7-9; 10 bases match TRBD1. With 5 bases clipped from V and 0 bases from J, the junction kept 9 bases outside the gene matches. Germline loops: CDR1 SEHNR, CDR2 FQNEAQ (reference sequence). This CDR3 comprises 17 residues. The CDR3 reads CASSPLGQGTDQETQYF. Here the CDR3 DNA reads TGTGCCAGCAGCCCGTTGGGACAGGGGACGGACCAAGAGACCCAGTACTTC.

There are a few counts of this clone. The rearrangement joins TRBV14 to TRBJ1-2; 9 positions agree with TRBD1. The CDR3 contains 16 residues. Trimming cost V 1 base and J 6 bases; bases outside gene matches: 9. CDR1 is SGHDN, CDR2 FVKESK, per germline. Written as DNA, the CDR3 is TGTGCCAGCAGCCAAGTTCCGGGACAGGGCATTGATGGCTACACCTTC. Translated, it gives CASSQVPGQGIDGYTF.